Below, one T cell receptor beta chain is given with its context. These data originate in a study of T-cell reconstitution after alpha-beta-depleted transplantation in children. V was cut by 6 bases and J by 0 bases, with 15 bases left in between. The CDR3 runs to 16 residues. In germline, CDR1 is SQVTM, CDR2 ANQGSEA. It was with unique molecular identifiers that the TCRbeta library was prepared. Via MiXCR, TCRdb re-called the PCR reads, giving one row per CDR3 protein. Of some 340,000 distinct CDR3 sequences in the sample, 10% were seen once. The sample here was PBMCs from the stem cell graft donor, taken from the stem cell graft. The clonotype comes from a human donor who donated a stem cell graft to a child with acute lymphoblastic leukemia. The chain has TRBV29-1 and TRBJ2-6; no clear D gene. CDR3: CSVTATESSGANVLTF. The DNA of the CDR3 is TGCAGCGTCACTGCGACGGAGAGCTCTGGGGCCAACGTCCTGACTTTC.